What follows are 15 T cell receptor beta chains derived from one specimen sequenced in a study of T cell responses to AZD1222 COVID-19 vaccine. TCRdb's copy holds only in-frame clones and misses some; the assay was immunoSEQ multiplex PCR. This sample yields 150,000 or so clones, of which 85% to 95% are seen a single time; about 1.5% belongs to the top ten. Here the sequenced sample was peripheral blood, taken on day 0 of AZD1222 vaccination. The receptors shown here come from an adult in good health.

On this clone itself: One end of the junction does not line up with germline, which may come from a read error. V and J are TRBV5-6 and TRBJ1-1, with unresolved D. CDR3 length equals 15 residues. Germline assignment: CDR1 SGHDT and CDR2 YYEEEE. The CDR3 DNA reads as TGTGCCAGCAGCCCCGTTTCTATTTGGAACGCTGAAGCTTTCTTT. Its protein product is CASSPVSIWNAEAFF.

The rearrangement links TRBV7-2 to TRBJ2-5; TRBD1 matches at 7 bases. The J segment lost 1 base and the V segment lost 1 base, leaving 3 bases of the junction unmatched. The germline CDR1 and CDR2 sequences are SGHTA and FQGNSA. The CDR3 is 15 residues long. The CDR3 protein is CASSLGGQPQETQYF. CDR3 in DNA: TGTGCCAGCAGCTTAGGGGGACAGCCCCAAGAGACCCAGTACTTC.

V and J are TRBV19 and TRBJ2-1; 12 positions agree with TRBD2. The V gene end was trimmed by 6 bases and the J gene end by 9 bases; junction bases not matched to a gene: 6. The germline V gene has CDR1 LNHDA and CDR2 SQIVND (reference sequence). The CDR3 extends over 14 amino acids. CDR3 nucleotide sequence: TGTGCCAGTAGACAACTAGCGGGGGGCGGTGAGCAGTTCTTC. It is translated as CASRQLAGGGEQFF.

V gene TRBV5-1 combines with J gene TRBJ1-5; D uncertain. The germline V and J ends were trimmed by 9 bases and 5 bases, with 33 bases remaining between them. The CDR3 extends over 19 amino acids. The germline V gene encodes CDR1 SGHRS and CDR2 YFSETQ. In DNA form, the CDR3 reads TGCGCCACCTCCCTAGGGTCCGGGCCCCCGGAAACACGGCATCAGCCCCAGCATTTT. Residues: CATSLGSGPPETRHQPQHF.

This clone showed up just once. V usage is TRBV6-5 and J usage is TRBJ2-3; D might be TRBD2 (6 bases). V lost 6 bases to trimming and J lost 4 bases, with 17 bases between them. CDR1 is MNHEY and CDR2 is SVGAGI in the germline V gene. The CDR3 loop spans 15 amino acids. The CDR3 region is CASRTVRGLPDTQYF. In DNA form, the CDR3 reads TGTGCCAGCAGGACCGTCCGGGGACTCCCAGATACGCAGTATTTT.

The V gene is TRBV5-5, the J gene TRBJ2-5; possibly TRBD1 for D (5 bases). V was clipped by 3 bases and J by 3 bases, with 6 bases between them. The CDR3 contains 12 residues. Germline loops: CDR1 SGHKS, CDR2 YYEKEE (reference sequence). CDR3 bases: TGTGCCAGCAGCTCGACAGAAGAGACCCAGTACTTC. Translating gives CASSSTEETQYF.

V gene TRBV6-2 or TRBV6-3 combines with J gene TRBJ2-3, with 7 bases matching TRBD2. From germline, CDR1 is MNHEY and CDR2 SVGEGT. V gave up 4 bases and J gave up 4 bases; unmatched junction bases: 5. The length of the CDR3 is 14 residues. CDR3 DNA sequence: TGTGCCAGCAGTTCGATCCGGGGGGCAGATACGCAGTATTTT. Residues: CASSSIRGADTQYF.

This rearrangement joins TRBV5-5 to TRBJ1-1, with a weak D call TRBD1 (6 bases). Trimming removed 0 bases from V and 4 bases from J, with 10 bases in between. Germline V gene lookup returns CDR1 SGHKS and CDR2 YYEKEE (reference sequence). This CDR3 comprises 14 residues. This chain's CDR3 is CASSLVTGSTEAFF. In DNA, the CDR3 is TGTGCCAGCAGCTTGGTTACAGGGTCCACTGAAGCTTTCTTT. The full variable domain, with the rest looked up from reference TRBV5-5 and TRBJ1-1, is DAGVTQSPTHLIKTRGQQVTLRCSPISGHKSVSWYQQVLGQGPQFIFQYYEKEERGRGNFPDRFSARQFPNYSSELNVNALLLGDSALYLCASSLVTGSTEAFFGQGTRLTVV.

This chain connects TRBV14 to TRBJ1-1; D gene ambiguous. The germline V and J ends were trimmed by 8 bases and 0 bases, with 10 bases remaining between them. CDR3 length: 13 amino acids. Germline V gene lookup returns CDR1 SGHDN and CDR2 FVKESK. Written as DNA, the CDR3 is TGTGCCAGCCTAACAGATATGAACACTGAAGCTTTCTTT. Residues: CASLTDMNTEAFF.

This sequence joins TRBV6-6 and TRBJ1-1; D is ambiguous. V lost 6 bases to trimming and J lost 9 bases, with 14 bases between them. This CDR3 is 12 amino acids long. Germline CDR1 and CDR2: MNHNY and SVGAGI (reference sequence). CDR3 in amino acids: CASSPPAGKAFF. The CDR3, as DNA: TGTGCCAGCAGCCCTCCGGCCGGTAAAGCTTTCTTT.

J is TRBJ1-4 and V is TRBV5-1; the match to TRBD1 covers 10 bases. V shed 4 bases, J shed 8 bases, and the junction held 8 bases outside the gene matches. The CDR3 extends over 15 amino acids. Germline loops: CDR1 SGHRS, CDR2 YFSETQ. CDR3 sequence: CASSPAGTGAEKLFF. CDR3 sequence (DNA): TGCGCCAGCAGCCCGGCCGGGACAGGGGCGGAAAAACTGTTTTTT.

The genes are TRBV21-1 and TRBJ2-1; the DNA was not compared with TRBD1, the D call given in the table. TRBV21-1 is a recognized pseudogene. The CDR3 sequence is 16 residues long. DNA of the CDR3: TGTGCCAGCAGCAAAGAATGGGGCCTATCCTACAATGAGCAGTTCTTC. This codes for CASSKEWGLSYNEQFF.

This chain links TRBV5-4 with TRBJ1-2; 7 bases align to TRBD1. This CDR3 spans 14 amino acids. Trimming cost V 2 bases and J 0 bases; bases outside gene matches: 1. From germline, CDR1 is SGHNT and CDR2 YYREEE (reference sequence). CDR3 protein: CASSFGQANYGYTF. As DNA, the CDR3 is TGTGCCAGCAGCTTCGGACAGGCTAACTATGGCTACACCTTC.

The rearrangement joins TRBV20-1 to TRBJ2-5, with unresolved D. Trimming shortened V by 6 bases and J by 5 bases, and 10 bases separated the two germline ends. Germline lookup yields CDR1 DFQATT and CDR2 SNEGSKA (reference sequence). The CDR3 consists of 11 residues. The CDR3 DNA sequence: TGCAGTGCCCGACACCCGGAGACCCAGTACTTC. Translating it yields CSARHPETQYF.

The J gene is TRBJ1-2, the V gene TRBV28; TRBD1 might be the D (6 bases). Trimming took 10 bases from V and 4 from J, leaving 34 bases between them. This CDR3 spans 19 amino acids. CDR1 and CDR2 from the germline V gene are MDHEN and SYDVKM. Here the CDR3 DNA reads TGTGCCACCAAGTTTACCGGGGGGGGCCTGGACGGGGCTCTCTATGGCTACACCTTC. Protein sequence: CATKFTGGGLDGALYGYTF.